Below, 16 T cell receptor beta chains from the same sample are listed, as sequenced in a study of T cell changes during pregnancy in multiple sclerosis. Sequencing used immunoSEQ multiplex PCR; TCRdb keeps in-frame clones, though not all of them. The profile shows some 74,000 clones, approximately 92% of them singletons. The sequences come from peripheral blood, collected before pregnancy. The receptors originated from a female donor with multiple sclerosis, enrolled in a pregnancy study.

V and J are TRBV30 and TRBJ2-7; possibly TRBD2 for D (5 bases). This CDR3 is 14 amino acids long. V lost 1 base to trimming and J lost 7 bases, with 17 bases between them. Looked up from germline, CDR1 is GTSNPN and CDR2 is SVGIG (reference sequence). The CDR3 loop reads CAWSGGIALGEQYF. In DNA, the CDR3 is TGTGCCTGGAGTGGAGGGATCGCTCTTGGGGAGCAGTACTTC.

The chain carries TRBV28 and TRBJ2-7; 11 bases are a match to TRBD1. Trimming removed 6 bases from V and 3 bases from J; junction bases left unmatched: 7. CDR3 length: 15 amino acids. CDR1 MDHEN and CDR2 SYDVKM come from the germline V gene. CDR3: CASSPDRGPFYEQYF. CDR3 nucleotides: TGTGCCAGCAGCCCGGACAGGGGGCCGTTCTACGAGCAGTACTTC.

This clone is a singleton in its sample. Within the sample, other DNA sequences also encode this same CDR3. CDR3: CASSQDRTTGEQYF. The CDR3 nucleotides are TGTGCCAGCAGCCAAGACCGGACGACGGGGGAGCAGTACTTC. This chain joins TRBV4-2 and TRBJ2-7; tentatively, D is TRBD2 (5 bases). V gave up 0 bases and J gave up 7 bases, with 13 bases separating them. The CDR3 runs to 14 residues. CDR1 is LGHNA and CDR2 is YNFKEQ in the germline V gene.

This clone has a single count. The chain is built from TRBV13 and TRBJ2-7; TRBD1 matches 11 bases. Germline V gene lookup returns CDR1 PRHDT and CDR2 FYEKMQ (reference sequence). V was clipped by 6 bases and J by 5 bases; unmatched bases: 12. The CDR3 consists of 16 residues. The CDR3 DNA reads as TGTGCCAGCAGGCCGACCAGGACAGGGGGCGCCCACGAGCAGTACTTC. Its protein is CASRPTRTGGAHEQYF. Full variable domain (rest looked up from reference TRBV13 and TRBJ2-7): AAGVIQSPRHLIKEKRETATLKCYPIPRHDTVYWYQQGPGQDPQFLISFYEKMQSDKGSIPDRFSAQQFSDYHSELNMSSLELGDSALYFCASRPTRTGGAHEQYFGPGTRLTVT.

This chain uses TRBV28 with TRBJ2-7, with TRBD1 matching 10 bases. The CDR3 consists of 17 residues. Per germline, CDR1 MDHEN and CDR2 SYDVKM. J gave up 6 bases and V 5 bases, and 16 bases lay outside the gene matches. In nucleotides, the CDR3 is TGTGCCAGCAGTCTAAGACAGGGGGCCGATAGGGCCGGCGAGCAGTACTTC. Its protein product is CASSLRQGADRAGEQYF.

V and J are TRBV11-1 and TRBJ2-3; perhaps TRBD2 as D (5 bases). The CDR3 covers 14 residues. Between the trimmed V and J ends, which lost 2 bases and 3 bases, there was a span of 9 bases. CDR1 is SGHAT, CDR2 FQDESV, per germline (reference sequence). The CDR3 nucleotides are TGTGCCAGCAGCTTAACCCCGGGGACAGATACGCAGTATTTT. Translating gives CASSLTPGTDTQYF.

This clone occurred once. The chain employs TRBV5-6 and TRBJ2-3; D possibly corresponds to TRBD2 (5 bases). Trimming took 0 bases from V and 4 from J, leaving 9 bases between them. CDR1 and CDR2 from the germline V gene are SGHDT and YYEEEE. There are 14 residues in the CDR3. The CDR3 loop reads CASSLVFGADTQYF. Here the CDR3 DNA reads TGTGCCAGCAGCTTGGTTTTCGGGGCAGATACGCAGTATTTT.

The chain is built from TRBV4-3 and TRBJ1-2, with unresolved D. The germline CDR1 and CDR2 sequences are LGHNA and YSLEER. V lost 1 base, J lost 5 bases, and 8 bases lay in between. The CDR3 extends over 13 amino acids. CDR3 nucleotides: TGCGCCAGCAGCCAAGCCGCGGGGTATGGCTACACCTTC. This encodes CASSQAAGYGYTF.

The chain combines TRBV14 with TRBJ1-2; no definite D call. V was shortened by 1 base and J by 6 bases, with 6 bases between the two germline ends. Germline V gene sequence: CDR1 SGHDN, CDR2 FVKESK. The CDR3 is made up of 12 amino acids. This CDR3 reads CASSQGSDGYTF. Written as DNA, the CDR3 is TGTGCCAGCAGCCAAGGAAGCGATGGCTACACCTTC.

This sequence joins TRBV5-6 and TRBJ2-1, with 8 bases aligning to TRBD1. J lost 6 bases, V lost 1 base, and 12 bases had no gene match. The CDR3 has 17 amino acids. Germline V gene sequence: CDR1 SGHDT, CDR2 YYEEEE. For the CDR3, the DNA is TGTGCCAGCAGCTTGAATTATGGACAGGGTGTAATCAATGAGCAGTTCTTC. The encoded protein is CASSLNYGQGVINEQFF.

V is TRBV27 and J is TRBJ2-3, with D possibly matching TRBD1 (6 bases). V was pared by 6 bases and J by 2 bases, with 36 bases between. This CDR3 has 22 residues. CDR1 and CDR2 from the germline V gene are MNHEY and SMNVEV (reference sequence). CDR3 nucleotide sequence: TGTGCCAGCAGCCTCCTGTTCCGTTTCCCCGGACAGAGCCTAACATCCACAGATACGCAGTATTTT. Amino acid sequence: CASSLLFRFPGQSLTSTDTQYF.

V is TRBV18 and J is TRBJ2-3; no clear D gene. The ends were cut back, 2 bases at V and 4 bases at J, with 10 bases in the middle. This CDR3 is 14 amino acids long. Germline CDR1 is KGHSH and CDR2 is LQKENI. The CDR3 loop is CASSPFESPDTQYF. In DNA, the CDR3 is TGTGCCAGCTCACCATTTGAGTCCCCAGATACGCAGTATTTT.

J is TRBJ2-1 and V is TRBV18; 11 bases are shared with TRBD2. V lost 3 bases to trimming and J lost 4 bases; unmatched junction nucleotides: 11. The germline CDR1 and CDR2 sequences are KGHSH and LQKENI. This CDR3 spans 18 amino acids. The CDR3 loop reads CASSPPVAGGPGYNEQFF. The DNA of the CDR3 is TGTGCCAGCTCACCCCCTGTAGCGGGAGGGCCGGGTTACAATGAGCAGTTCTTC.

V usage is TRBV14 and J usage is TRBJ2-2, with D uncertain. This CDR3 has 15 amino acids. Germline lookup yields CDR1 SGHDN and CDR2 FVKESK. The ends were cut back, 0 bases at V and 7 bases at J, with 12 bases in the middle. The CDR3 bases are TGTGCCAGCAGCCAAGATCTTTCCCCCCTCGGGGAGCTGTTTTTT. Translation: CASSQDLSPLGELFF. The whole variable domain, remainder taken from reference TRBV14 and TRBJ2-2, is EAGVTQFPSHSVIEKGQTVTLRCDPISGHDNLYWYRRVMGKEIKFLLHFVKESKQDESGMPNNRFLAERTGGTYSTLKVQPAELEDSGVYFCASSQDLSPLGELFFGEGSRLTVL.

The table lists this clone with a count of one. CDR3 loop: CASSQTYTDTQYF. The CDR3 DNA is TGTGCCAGCAGCCAAACTTACACAGATACGCAGTATTTT. The chain carries TRBV7-8 and TRBJ2-3; D is unclear. The CDR3 has 13 residues. The V gene's germline CDR1 is SGHVS and CDR2 FQNEAQ. V gave up 5 bases and J gave up 2 bases, with 8 bases separating them.

V usage is TRBV6-5 and J usage is TRBJ2-3; TRBD1 matches 12 bases. The V gene end was trimmed by 5 bases and the J gene end by 5 bases; junction bases not matched to a gene: 2. There are 14 residues in the CDR3. Germline V CDR1 and CDR2: MNHEY, SVGAGI. CDR3 protein: CASSGDRGLDTQYF. CDR3 DNA sequence: TGTGCCAGCAGTGGGGACAGGGGGCTAGATACGCAGTATTTT.